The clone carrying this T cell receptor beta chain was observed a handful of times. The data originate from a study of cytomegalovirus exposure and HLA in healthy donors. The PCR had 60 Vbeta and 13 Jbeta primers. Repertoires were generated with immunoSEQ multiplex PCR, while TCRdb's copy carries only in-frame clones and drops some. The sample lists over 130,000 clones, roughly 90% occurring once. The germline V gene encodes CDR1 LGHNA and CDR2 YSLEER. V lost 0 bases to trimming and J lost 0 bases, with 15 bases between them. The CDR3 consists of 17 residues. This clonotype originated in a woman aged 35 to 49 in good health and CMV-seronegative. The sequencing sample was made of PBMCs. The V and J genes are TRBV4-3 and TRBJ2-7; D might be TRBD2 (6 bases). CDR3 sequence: CASSQDLGRGGSYEQYF. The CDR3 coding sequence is TGCGCCAGCAGCCAAGATCTAGGGCGGGGTGGCTCCTACGAGCAGTACTTC.